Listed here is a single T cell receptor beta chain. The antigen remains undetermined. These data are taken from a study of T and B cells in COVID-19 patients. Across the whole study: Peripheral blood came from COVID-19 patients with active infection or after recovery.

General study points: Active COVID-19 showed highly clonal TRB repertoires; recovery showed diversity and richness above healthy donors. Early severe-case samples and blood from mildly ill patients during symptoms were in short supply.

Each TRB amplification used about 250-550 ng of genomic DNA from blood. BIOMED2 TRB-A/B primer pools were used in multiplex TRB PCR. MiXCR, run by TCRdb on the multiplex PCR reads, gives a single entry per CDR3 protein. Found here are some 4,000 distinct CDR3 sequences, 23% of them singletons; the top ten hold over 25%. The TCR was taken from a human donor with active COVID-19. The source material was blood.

The CDR3 nucleotides read TGTGCCAGCAGCTTAGGCCCCGGGACAGGCGGAGAGACCCAGTACTTC. Its translation is CASSLGPGTGGETQYF. The J gene is TRBJ2-5, the V gene TRBV11-3, with 8 bases aligning to TRBD1. The CDR3 covers 16 residues. J was trimmed by 4 bases and V by 1 base; bases with no gene match: 8. The germline V gene encodes CDR1 SGHNT and CDR2 YENEEA. Combining the CDR3 with reference TRBV11-3 and TRBJ2-5 gives the whole variable domain EAGVVQSPRYKIIEKKQPVAFWCNPISGHNTLYWYLQNLGQGPELLIRYENEEAVDDSQLPKDRFSAERLKGVDSTLKIQPAELGDSAVYLCASSLGPGTGGETQYFGPGTRLLVL.